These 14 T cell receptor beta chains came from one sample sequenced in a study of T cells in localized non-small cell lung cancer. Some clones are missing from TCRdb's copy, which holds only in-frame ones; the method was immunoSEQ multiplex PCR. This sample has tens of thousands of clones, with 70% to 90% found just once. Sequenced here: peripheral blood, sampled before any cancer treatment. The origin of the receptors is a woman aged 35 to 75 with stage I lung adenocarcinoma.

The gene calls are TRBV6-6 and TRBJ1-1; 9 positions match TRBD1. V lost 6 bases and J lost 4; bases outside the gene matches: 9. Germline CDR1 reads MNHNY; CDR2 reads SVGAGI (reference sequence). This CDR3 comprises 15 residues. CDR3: CASRPPGTGPTEAFF. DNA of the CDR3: TGTGCCAGCAGACCCCCCGGGACAGGGCCCACTGAAGCTTTCTTT.

Written as DNA, the CDR3 is TGTGCCAGCAGCGTAGTGGGACAGGGGGCGAAAGAGACCCAGTACTTC. Encoded protein: CASSVVGQGAKETQYF. This chain joins TRBV9 and TRBJ2-5; 12 bases are shared with TRBD1. This CDR3 is built from 16 residues. Germline V gives CDR1 SGDLS, CDR2 YYNGEE. The J segment lost 3 bases and the V segment lost 0 bases, leaving 3 bases of the junction unmatched.

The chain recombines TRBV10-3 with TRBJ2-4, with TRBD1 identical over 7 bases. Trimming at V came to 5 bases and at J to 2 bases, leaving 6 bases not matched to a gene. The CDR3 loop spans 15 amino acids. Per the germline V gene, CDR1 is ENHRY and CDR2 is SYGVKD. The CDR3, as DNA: TGTGCCATCAGTTCCCCCAGGGGGACCAAAAACATTCAGTACTTC. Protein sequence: CAISSPRGTKNIQYF.

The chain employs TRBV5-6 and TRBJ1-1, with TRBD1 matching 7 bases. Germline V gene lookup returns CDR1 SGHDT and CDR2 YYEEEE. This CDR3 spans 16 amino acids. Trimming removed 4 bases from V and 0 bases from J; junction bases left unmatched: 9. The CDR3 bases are TGTGCCAGCAGCAGGTTTCCCGGGACAGTGAACACTGAAGCTTTCTTT. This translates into CASSRFPGTVNTEAFF.

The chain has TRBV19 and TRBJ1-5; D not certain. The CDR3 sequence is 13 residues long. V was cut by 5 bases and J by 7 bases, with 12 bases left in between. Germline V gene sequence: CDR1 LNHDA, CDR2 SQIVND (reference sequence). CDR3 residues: CASSYPPGQPQHF. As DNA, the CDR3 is TGTGCCAGTAGTTATCCCCCCGGGCAGCCCCAGCATTTT.

In nucleotides, the CDR3 is TGTGCCAGCAGTTTCTCGGACAGCCCCGCCACAGATACGCAGTATTTT. Protein sequence: CASSFSDSPATDTQYF. The chain recombines TRBV28 with TRBJ2-3; D possibly corresponds to TRBD1 (6 bases). Germline-derived CDR1 and CDR2 are MDHEN and SYDVKM. This CDR3 spans 16 amino acids. V lost 3 bases to trimming and J lost 2 bases, with 15 bases between them.

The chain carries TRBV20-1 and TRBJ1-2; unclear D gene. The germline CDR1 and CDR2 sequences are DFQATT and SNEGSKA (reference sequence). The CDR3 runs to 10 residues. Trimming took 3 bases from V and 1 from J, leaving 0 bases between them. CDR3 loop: CSASNYGYTF. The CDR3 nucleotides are TGCAGTGCTAGTAACTATGGCTACACCTTC.

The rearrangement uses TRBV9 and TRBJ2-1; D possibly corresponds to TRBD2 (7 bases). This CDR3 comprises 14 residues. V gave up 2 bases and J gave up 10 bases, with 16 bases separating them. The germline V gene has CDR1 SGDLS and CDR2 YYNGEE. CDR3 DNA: TGTGCCAGCAGCGTCTTCGGGGGGCCATCGGAGCAGTTCTTC. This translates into CASSVFGGPSEQFF.

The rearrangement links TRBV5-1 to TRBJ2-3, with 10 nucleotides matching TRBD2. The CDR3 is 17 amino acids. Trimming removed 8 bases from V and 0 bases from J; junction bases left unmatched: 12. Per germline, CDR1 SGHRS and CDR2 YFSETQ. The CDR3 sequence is CASQRASGGMSTDTQYF. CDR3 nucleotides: TGCGCCAGTCAGCGTGCTAGCGGGGGAATGAGCACAGATACGCAGTATTTT.

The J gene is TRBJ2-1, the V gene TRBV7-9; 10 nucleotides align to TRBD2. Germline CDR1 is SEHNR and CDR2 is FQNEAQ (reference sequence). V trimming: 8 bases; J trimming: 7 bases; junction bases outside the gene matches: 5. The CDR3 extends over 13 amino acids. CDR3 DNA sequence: TGTGCCAGCTACCTAGCGGGGGTAAATGAGCAGTTCTTC. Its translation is CASYLAGVNEQFF.

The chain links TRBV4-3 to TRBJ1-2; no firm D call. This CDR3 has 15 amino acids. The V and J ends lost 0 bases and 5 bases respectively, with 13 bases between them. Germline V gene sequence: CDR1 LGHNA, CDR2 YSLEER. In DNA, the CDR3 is TGCGCCAGCAGCCAAGAGGGCGTGGGTGGGTATGGCTACACCTTC. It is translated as CASSQEGVGGYGYTF.

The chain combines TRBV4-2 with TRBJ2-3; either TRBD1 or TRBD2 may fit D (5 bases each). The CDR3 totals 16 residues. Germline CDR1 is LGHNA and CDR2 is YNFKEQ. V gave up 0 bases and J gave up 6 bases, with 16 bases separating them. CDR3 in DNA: TGTGCCAGCAGCCAAGATTGGGGACGAGTAACCGATACGCAGTATTTT. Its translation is CASSQDWGRVTDTQYF.

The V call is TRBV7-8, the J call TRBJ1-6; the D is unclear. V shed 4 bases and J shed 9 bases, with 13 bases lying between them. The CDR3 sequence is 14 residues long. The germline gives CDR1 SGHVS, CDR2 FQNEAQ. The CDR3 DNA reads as TGTGCCAGCAGCTCGGAGACGCAAGGTTCACCCCTCCACTTT. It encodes CASSSETQGSPLHF.

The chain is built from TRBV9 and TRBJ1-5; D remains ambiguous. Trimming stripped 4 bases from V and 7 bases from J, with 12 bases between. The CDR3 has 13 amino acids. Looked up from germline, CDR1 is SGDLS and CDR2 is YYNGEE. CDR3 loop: CASSPSPGQPQHF. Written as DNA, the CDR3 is TGTGCCAGCAGCCCCAGCCCGGGACAGCCCCAGCATTTT.